Listed below are T cell receptor beta chains from one sample, sequenced in a study of shared clonotypes between healthy human individuals. The method was immunoSEQ multiplex PCR; TCRdb's version includes in-frame clones alone and lacks a portion of them. The repertoire has around 1,900,000 clones, around 93% of them found once; the top ten carry less than 2%. Sequenced sample: naive CD8+ T cells from PBMCs. The receptors come from a man younger than 35 in good health. Some clones in this sample may be carry-over from other donors' samples. CDR3s include the opening cysteine and the closing phenylalanine or tryptophan. D genes are given only for firm matches. Clone size is given for some rows only: seen once, a few or many times, or a class if the clone is expanded.

.	TRBV7-9	few	TRBJ2-1	CASSLFGNEQFF	TGTGCCAGCAGCTTATTCGGCAATGAGCAGTTCTTC
TRBD2	TRBV29-1	.	TRBJ2-1	CSVEGGRETYNEQFF	TGCAGCGTTGAAGGAGGGCGGGAGACGTACAATGAGCAGTTCTTC
TRBD2	TRBV28	.	TRBJ2-7	CASSFGSGRPSYEQYF	TGTGCCAGCAGTTTCGGTAGCGGGAGGCCCTCCTACGAGCAGTACTTC
TRBD1	TRBV5-8	.	TRBJ1-4	CASSLGTGYEKLFF	TGTGCCAGCAGCTTGGGGACAGGGTATGAAAAACTGTTTTTT
.	TRBV9	.	TRBJ1-2	CASSGGTGRDGYTF	TGTGCCAGCAGCGGAGGTACGGGTCGCGATGGCTACACCTTC
TRBD1	TRBV25-1	.	TRBJ2-5	CASRLPGQVAETQYF	TGTGCCAGCAGACTCCCGGGACAGGTCGCAGAGACCCAGTACTTC
.	TRBV29-1	.	TRBJ2-7	CSVSGRGGIQSEQYF	TGCAGCGTTAGTGGACGCGGAGGGATTCAATCCGAGCAGTACTTC
.	TRBV6-5	once	TRBJ1-3	CASSYRGGVGNTIYF	TGTGCCAGCAGTTACAGGGGTGGTGTAGGAAACACCATATATTTT
.	TRBV7-6	.	TRBJ2-7	CASSLARGLPYEQYF	TGTGCCAGCAGCTTGGCGAGGGGTCTCCCCTACGAGCAGTACTTC
.	TRBV7-7	once	TRBJ2-3	CASSPGPRRPDTQYF	TGTGCCAGCAGCCCCGGACCCCGGAGACCAGATACGCAGTATTTT
.	TRBV7-2	.	TRBJ2-1	CASSPYPSFSYNEQFF	TGTGCCAGCAGCCCCTACCCTAGCTTTTCCTACAATGAGCAGTTCTTC
.	TRBV15	.	TRBJ1-2	CATSNFGRPAGGYTF	TGTGCCACCAGCAACTTCGGACGGCCTGCCGGTGGCTACACCTTC
.	TRBV29-1	.	TRBJ1-2	CSVVQVAGYTF	TGCAGCGTTGTGCAGGTAGCCGGCTACACCTTC
TRBD2	TRBV27	.	TRBJ2-1	CASRGLAGGYNEQFF	TGTGCCAGTAGAGGGCTAGCGGGAGGTTACAATGAGCAGTTCTTC
.	TRBV29-1	.	TRBJ2-1	CSVAVRGRANEQFF	TGCAGCGTTGCGGTGAGGGGGAGGGCCAATGAGCAGTTCTTC
.	TRBV29-1	once	TRBJ2-1	CSAHSHEQFF	TGCAGCGCGCACTCCCATGAGCAGTTCTTC
.	TRBV29-1	.	TRBJ1-2	CSGRSNYGYTF	TGCAGCGGGCGATCTAACTATGGCTACACCTTC
.	TRBV7-9	.	TRBJ2-7	CASSLAGDGDEQYF	TGTGCCAGCAGCTTAGCGGGGGATGGAGACGAGCAGTACTTC
TRBD1	TRBV19	.	TRBJ2-5	CASGDRVGETQYF	TGTGCCAGCGGGGACAGGGTAGGGGAGACCCAGTACTTC
.	TRBV6-5	.	TRBJ1-2	CASSERTANF	TGTGCCAGCAGTGAACGGACAGCCAACTTC
TRBD1	TRBV10-3	.	TRBJ1-5	CAISELRIYGQGSVKPQHF	TGTGCCATCAGTGAGTTGCGCATTTACGGACAGGGTAGTGTCAAGCCCCAGCATTTT
TRBD2	TRBV19	.	TRBJ2-7	CASRPGLGSYEQYF	TGTGCCAGTAGACCGGGACTAGGGAGCTACGAGCAGTACTTC
TRBD1	TRBV9	.	TRBJ1-2	CASSVGAGGNYGYTF	TGTGCCAGCAGCGTAGGGGCAGGGGGCAACTATGGCTACACCTTC
TRBD1	TRBV9	.	TRBJ1-1	CASSVGGTGMNTEAFF	TGTGCCAGCAGCGTAGGCGGGACAGGGATGAACACTGAAGCTTTCTTT
TRBD2	TRBV19	once	TRBJ2-1	CASSITTRLAGGRINNEQFF	TGTGCCAGTAGTATCACCACTCGACTAGCGGGAGGCCGCATAAACAATGAGCAGTTCTTC
.	TRBV4-3	.	TRBJ2-3	CASSQGSVGNTQYF	TGCGCCAGCAGCCAAGGGTCAGTGGGCAATACGCAGTATTTT
TRBD2	TRBV28	.	TRBJ2-7	CASSPKRGGGDEQYF	TGTGCCAGCAGCCCTAAGCGGGGTGGAGGCGACGAGCAGTACTTC
.	TRBV25-1	.	TRBJ2-1	CASSEGAGRRSSYNEQFF	TGTGCCAGCAGTGAGGGGGCAGGGCGTAGAAGCTCCTACAATGAGCAGTTCTTC
.	TRBV11-2	.	TRBJ2-7	CASSLDPGYEQYF	TGTGCCAGCAGCTTAGATCCGGGCTACGAGCAGTACTTC
.	TRBV29-1	.	TRBJ1-2	CSVAHAGNYNYGYTF	TGCAGCGTTGCCCACGCGGGGAACTATAACTATGGCTACACCTTC
TRBD1	TRBV7-2	.	TRBJ1-1	CASSTRTGNTEAFF	TGTGCCAGCAGCACAAGGACAGGGAACACTGAAGCTTTCTTT
.	TRBV5-4	.	TRBJ2-7	CASSWGVREQYF	TGTGCCAGCAGCTGGGGTGTGCGCGAGCAGTACTTC
TRBD1	TRBV11-3	.	TRBJ2-7	CASSSDRGDHEQYF	TGTGCCAGCAGCTCCGACAGGGGGGACCACGAGCAGTACTTC
TRBD1	TRBV6-5	.	TRBJ1-5	CASSYSYRGNNQPQHF	TGTGCCAGCAGTTACAGCTACAGGGGTAACAATCAGCCCCAGCATTTT
TRBD1	TRBV28	.	TRBJ2-2	CASSFWTGGTGELFF	TGTGCCAGCAGTTTCTGGACAGGGGGTACCGGGGAGCTGTTTTTT
.	TRBV7-9	.	TRBJ2-3	CASSLKYF	TGTGCCAGCAGCCTTAAGTATTTT